Below, 5 T cell receptor beta chains from the same sample are listed, as sequenced in a study of T cell responses to AZD1222 COVID-19 vaccine. TCRdb's table, derived via immunoSEQ multiplex PCR, lists solely in-frame clones and lacks some. Of under 200,000 clones listed, 94% are singletons. The sample here was peripheral blood, taken on day 0 of AZD1222 vaccination. The source of these receptors is an adult in good health.

The V gene is TRBV7-3, the J gene TRBJ2-3; a weak D match, TRBD2 (5 bases). V was trimmed by 5 bases and J by 2 bases, leaving 14 bases between them. The V gene's germline CDR1 is SGHTA and CDR2 FQGTGA. The CDR3 is 15 amino acids. For the CDR3, the DNA is TGTGCCAGCAGCAAAAGCGGACTCACCACAGATACGCAGTATTTT. This gives the protein CASSKSGLTTDTQYF.

The chain uses TRBV5-4 and TRBJ1-5; 7 nucleotides align to TRBD1. The V and J ends lost 1 base and 3 bases, in that order; junction bases with no gene match: 1. Germline lookup yields CDR1 SGHNT and CDR2 YYREEE (reference sequence). The CDR3 runs 14 residues. CDR3 nucleotide sequence: TGTGCCAGCAGCTTGAAGGGGGCCAATCAGCCCCAGCATTTT. Its protein product is CASSLKGANQPQHF.

The chain couples TRBV27 to TRBJ2-1, with TRBD1 identical over 11 bases. This CDR3 region has 15 residues. V dropped 5 bases and J dropped 9; count of bases not matched to a gene: 9. CDR1 is MNHEY and CDR2 is SMNVEV in the germline V gene (reference sequence). As DNA, the CDR3 is TGTGCCAGCAGTACCGCGGGACAGGGGGGCGGTGAGCAGTTCTTC. Its translation is CASSTAGQGGGEQFF.

The chain has TRBV6-4 and TRBJ2-2; 7 bases match TRBD1. CDR3 length: 14 residues. The ends lost 7 bases at V and 5 bases at J; junction bases unmatched: 7. In germline, CDR1 is MRHNA, CDR2 SNTAGT. DNA of the CDR3: TGTGCCAGCACCCGGGACAGCGGAACCGGGGAGCTGTTTTTT. Protein product: CASTRDSGTGELFF.

The V gene is TRBV9, the J gene TRBJ2-7, with 9 bases lining up with TRBD1. CDR1 is SGDLS and CDR2 is YYNGEE in the germline V gene. The CDR3 runs to 15 residues. V lost 3 bases and J lost 7; bases outside the gene matches: 11. CDR3 loop: CASSATGDRASEQYF. CDR3 nucleotides: TGTGCCAGCAGCGCAACCGGGGACAGGGCTAGTGAGCAGTACTTC. Full variable domain (outside the CDR3, taken from reference TRBV9 and TRBJ2-7): DSGVTQTPKHLITATGQRVTLRCSPRSGDLSVYWYQQSLDQGLQFLIQYYNGEERAKGNILERFSAQQFPDLHSELNLSSLELGDSALYFCASSATGDRASEQYFGPGTRLTVT.